The sequence of this T cell receptor beta chain was determined in a study of T-cell memory formation after mild COVID-19. On the study more broadly: Clustering of TCRs was largely donor specific.

TCRdb redid the calling of the 5' RACE reads with MiXCR, one entry per CDR3 protein. This table holds approximately 260,000 distinct CDR3 sequences, about 15% found once. The V end was cut by 7 bases, the J end by 4 bases, with 25 bases between. The germline V gene has CDR1 ENHRY and CDR2 SYGVKD. The CDR3 totals 17 residues. As to this clonotype: Its specificity is unknown.

Findings of the study overall: Researchers report contracting CD4+ clones mostly in CM and EM, with CD8+ clones in EMRA. Clones contracting day 15 to 85 were balanced CD4/CD8; later expanders leaned CD4+. In pre-infection memory, a portion of responding clones appeared, which suggested that cross-reactive memory joined.

The J gene is TRBJ1-2, the V gene TRBV10-3; D not certain. Sequencing was performed on PBMCs or a T cell subset sorted from them (not recorded which). This TCR was sampled from a man younger than 30 who had mild COVID-19 (a few samples of this study predate the infection). Cell type and time point are not known. CDR3 DNA: TGTGCCATCAAAGGTTGGGATACGACACGGGTGACCTATGGCTACACCTTC. This translates into CAIKGWDTTRVTYGYTF.